Below are 21 T cell receptor beta chains sequenced from a single sample in a study of shared clonotypes between healthy human individuals. The naive CD8 subset, CD45RO-negative cells positively selected for CCR7, excluded terminally differentiated effector memory CD45RA+ cells. Assay: immunoSEQ multiplex PCR; the TCRdb copy retains only in-frame clones and omits some. The sample contains approximately 740,000 clones, 90% to 95% of which appear only once. Specimen: naive CD8+ T cells sorted from blood. The receptors derive from a man aged 30 to 45 in good health.

This clone occurred once. The V call is TRBV2, the J call TRBJ1-5; D unclear. The V end was cut by 8 bases, the J end by 10 bases, with 6 bases between. Per germline, CDR1 SNHLY and CDR2 FYNNEI. CDR3 length: 9 residues. DNA of the CDR3: TGTGCCAGCGGAACCCCCCAGCATTTT. Translating gives CASGTPQHF.

V usage is TRBV11-2 and J usage is TRBJ1-5; D gene unclear. CDR3 length: 15 residues. Trimming pared 5 bases from V and 3 bases from J, leaving 14 bases between. CDR1 and CDR2 from the germline V gene are SGHAT and FQNNGV. CDR3 residues: CASSPSQSYNQPQHF. The CDR3 bases are TGTGCCAGCAGCCCGTCACAGTCTTACAATCAGCCCCAGCATTTT. Looking up the rest from reference TRBV11-2 and TRBJ1-5 gives the full variable domain: EAGVAQSPRYKIIEKRQSVAFWCNPISGHATLYWYQQILGQGPKLLIQFQNNGVVDDSQLPKDRFSAERLKGVDSTLKIQPAKLEDSAVYLCASSPSQSYNQPQHFGDGTRLSIL.

The CDR3 coding sequence is TGTGCCAGCAGTCCCCCAATGACAGGGGCCCACGAAGCTTTCTTT. Amino acids: CASSPPMTGAHEAFF. V is TRBV28 and J is TRBJ1-1; 8 nucleotides agree with TRBD1. CDR1 is MDHEN, CDR2 SYDVKM, per germline. The CDR3 has 15 residues. The junction had 13 bases not matched to a gene; V was cut back by 5 bases and J by 8 bases. The full variable domain, in which reference TRBV28 and TRBJ1-1 provide the parts outside the CDR3, is DVKVTQSSRYLVKRTGEKVFLECVQDMDHENMFWYRQDPGLGLRLIYFSYDVKMKEKGDIPEGYSVSREKKERFSLILESASTNQTSMYLCASSPPMTGAHEAFFGQGTRLTVV.

The V gene is TRBV27, the J gene TRBJ2-7, with D perhaps TRBD1 or TRBD2 (5 bases each). The length of the CDR3 is 13 residues. Trimming removed 8 bases at V and 3 bases at J, with 14 bases between. The germline V gene encodes CDR1 MNHEY and CDR2 SMNVEV (reference sequence). CDR3 coding DNA: TGTGCCAGCGGACCGGGACGATACTACGAGCAGTACTTC. It is translated as CASGPGRYYEQYF.

This clone was detected only once. The chain employs TRBV28 and TRBJ2-1; 10 positions match TRBD2. V was clipped by 4 bases and J by 8 bases; unmatched bases: 17. CDR3 length: 18 residues. Germline V lookup: CDR1 MDHEN, CDR2 SYDVKM. The CDR3 loop reads CASSSRGSGRFRSDEQFF. CDR3 DNA: TGTGCCAGCAGTTCCCGTGGTAGCGGGAGGTTTCGTAGCGATGAGCAGTTCTTC.

V gene TRBV30 combines with J gene TRBJ2-7, with 11 bases matching TRBD1. The trim removed 2 bases at V and 4 bases at J, leaving 7 bases unmatched. The germline CDR1 and CDR2 sequences are GTSNPN and SVGIG (reference sequence). The CDR3 is 15 residues long. This CDR3 is CAWSKGQGGPYEQYF. The DNA for the CDR3 is TGTGCCTGGAGTAAGGGACAGGGGGGCCCTTACGAGCAGTACTTC.

The rearrangement joins TRBV18 to TRBJ1-5, with D unclear. The CDR3 contains 16 residues. Germline loops: CDR1 KGHSH, CDR2 LQKENI. Trimming shortened V by 3 bases and J by 1 base, and 13 bases separated the two germline ends. The CDR3 is CASSPTKIGSNQPQHF. CDR3 nucleotide sequence: TGTGCCAGCTCACCTACTAAGATTGGGAGCAATCAGCCCCAGCATTTT.

This chain joins TRBV9 and TRBJ2-1; 10 bases agree with TRBD2. The CDR3 has 16 residues. Per germline, CDR1 SGDLS and CDR2 YYNGEE. V gave up 1 base and J gave up 7 bases; unmatched junction bases: 8. The CDR3 here is CASSVTRSGLANEQFF. The CDR3 coding sequence is TGTGCCAGCAGCGTAACCCGATCGGGACTAGCGAATGAGCAGTTCTTC.

V and J are TRBV27 and TRBJ2-7; 8 bases map to TRBD2. Per the germline V gene, CDR1 is MNHEY and CDR2 is SMNVEV (reference sequence). V shed 3 bases, J shed 1 base, and the junction held 8 bases outside the gene matches. The CDR3 loop spans 16 amino acids. CDR3 coding DNA: TGTGCCAGCAGTTTTGGTAGCGGGGTGGGTTCCTACGAGCAGTACTTC. It encodes CASSFGSGVGSYEQYF.

With regard to this clone: A much larger clone is a single base away; this may be a read error. The chain links TRBV7-6 to TRBJ2-2; no definite D call. The CDR3 spans 12 residues. V was cut by 2 bases and J by 4 bases, with 2 bases left in between. CDR1 and CDR2 from the germline V gene are SGHVS and FNYEAQ. The CDR3 loop is CASSLPTGELFF. CDR3 nucleotides: TGTGCCAGCAGCTTACCCACCGGGGAGCTGTTTTTT.

The J gene is TRBJ2-1, the V gene TRBV7-9; D call uncertain. CDR1 and CDR2 from the germline V gene are SEHNR and FQNEAQ (reference sequence). V was shortened by 2 bases and J by 0 bases, with 5 bases between the two germline ends. The CDR3 contains 14 residues. CDR3 DNA: TGTGCCAGCAGCTTACTTAGCTCCTACAATGAGCAGTTCTTC. Protein product: CASSLLSSYNEQFF.

The chain couples TRBV5-3 to TRBJ2-1; 14 nucleotides match TRBD2. TRBV5-3 is placed among ORFs of uncertain function. This CDR3 contains 19 residues. V shed 3 bases, J shed 3 bases, and the junction held 11 bases outside the gene matches. The CDR3 DNA reads TGTGCCAGAAGCTCACAACCGGGACTAGCGGGAGAACTCTACAATGAGCAGTTCTTC. Its translation is CARSSQPGLAGELYNEQFF.

The chain has TRBV18 and TRBJ2-3; TRBD1 matches at 11 bases. V shed 0 bases, J shed 3 bases, and the junction held 2 bases outside the gene matches. This CDR3 contains 16 residues. Germline values: CDR1 KGHSH, CDR2 LQKENI. The DNA of the CDR3 is TGTGCCAGCTCACCACCGGGGACAGGGGGTACAGATACGCAGTATTTT. It codes for CASSPPGTGGTDTQYF.

The chain employs TRBV25-1 and TRBJ2-1; the match to TRBD2 covers 10 bases. With 3 bases clipped from V and 9 bases from J, the junction kept 8 bases outside the gene matches. CDR1 is MGHDK, CDR2 SYGVNS, per germline. CDR3 length equals 15 residues. CDR3 region: CASSDPSGSLGEQFF. In DNA form, the CDR3 reads TGTGCCAGCAGTGATCCTAGCGGGAGTTTGGGTGAGCAGTTCTTC.

This chain joins TRBV10-3 and TRBJ2-7; TRBD2 agrees at 16 bases. CDR1 ENHRY and CDR2 SYGVKD come from the germline V gene. The CDR3 spans 18 residues. V gave up 4 bases and J gave up 5 bases; unmatched junction bases: 11. The CDR3 coding sequence is TGTGCCATCAGTGCGACCGGGACTAGCGGGAGGGCGCAGGACGAGCAGTACTTC. Its translation: CAISATGTSGRAQDEQYF.

The chain has TRBV7-8 and TRBJ1-5; D remains ambiguous. Looked up from germline, CDR1 is SGHVS and CDR2 is FQNEAQ. Trimming removed 1 base at V and 6 bases at J, with 7 bases between. The CDR3 extends over 13 amino acids. CDR3 sequence (DNA): TGTGCCAGCAGCTTAGGCTCGGGTCAGCCCCAGCATTTT. Its translation: CASSLGSGQPQHF.

V is TRBV7-9 and J is TRBJ2-1; 14 bases map to TRBD2. The CDR3 is 16 amino acids. Per germline, CDR1 SEHNR and CDR2 FQNEAQ (reference sequence). V was pared by 5 bases and J by 7 bases, with 7 bases of the junction left unmatched. The CDR3 sequence: CASSTPGLAGVNEQFF. DNA of the CDR3: TGTGCCAGCAGCACCCCGGGACTAGCGGGAGTGAATGAGCAGTTCTTC.

This chain joins TRBV27 and TRBJ2-3, with 7 bases matching TRBD2. V lost 2 bases, J lost 3 bases, and 8 bases stayed unmatched. Germline CDR1 and CDR2: MNHEY and SMNVEV (reference sequence). The CDR3 loop spans 16 amino acids. The CDR3 loop reads CASSLDAGAGTDTQYF. The CDR3 DNA is TGTGCCAGCAGTTTAGACGCGGGAGCGGGGACAGATACGCAGTATTTT.

A remark on this clone: A junction end diverges from the germline sequence, so it may reflect a read error. The genes are TRBV5-3 and TRBJ2-3; no clear D. TRBV5-3 is labeled an ORF, and its function is uncertain. The CDR3 sequence is 12 residues long. CDR3 in amino acids: CASSLASDTQYF. The CDR3 DNA reads as TGTGCCAGCAGCTTGGCCTCAGATACGCAGTATTTT.

The chain recombines TRBV9 with TRBJ2-1; 9 positions match TRBD1. V trimming: 4 bases; J trimming: 7 bases; junction bases outside the gene matches: 6. The CDR3 is made up of 14 amino acids. The germline V gene encodes CDR1 SGDLS and CDR2 YYNGEE. Written as DNA, the CDR3 is TGTGCCAGCAGCCTAGGGACAGGGTCGAATGAGCAGTTCTTC. Amino acid sequence: CASSLGTGSNEQFF. Full variable domain (outside the CDR3, taken from reference TRBV9 and TRBJ2-1): DSGVTQTPKHLITATGQRVTLRCSPRSGDLSVYWYQQSLDQGLQFLIQYYNGEERAKGNILERFSAQQFPDLHSELNLSSLELGDSALYFCASSLGTGSNEQFFGPGTRLTVL.

The CDR3: CASSEQGAREQFF. The CDR3 nucleotides are TGTGCCAGCAGTGAACAGGGGGCCCGGGAGCAGTTCTTC. The rearrangement uses TRBV6-1 and TRBJ2-1, with 8 bases matching TRBD1. Germline lookup yields CDR1 MNHNS and CDR2 SASEGT. V lost 2 bases, J lost 10 bases, and 4 bases stayed unmatched. The CDR3 totals 13 residues.